The 6 T cell receptor beta chains listed next were all sequenced from one sample in a study of cytomegalovirus exposure and HLA in healthy donors. The study ran its PCR with 60 Vbeta and 13 Jbeta primers. Measured with immunoSEQ multiplex PCR; TCRdb has only the in-frame clones, and not every one. Among roughly 97,000 clones listed, about three quarters were seen once. The specimen sequenced was PBMCs. The receptors were sampled from a man aged 60 to 75 in good health and CMV-seropositive.

This clone was recorded a few times. The chain employs TRBV5-1 and TRBJ1-1, with 10 nucleotides matching TRBD1. The length of the CDR3 is 15 residues. Germline CDR1 SGHRS, CDR2 YFSETQ. The junction had 7 bases not matched to a gene; V was cut back by 4 bases and J by 4 bases. In DNA, the CDR3 is TGCGCCAGCAGCCTTCGACAGGGGGCGGGCACTGAAGCTTTCTTT. Its translation is CASSLRQGAGTEAFF. Full variable domain (missing parts from reference TRBV5-1 and TRBJ1-1): KAGVTQTPRYLIKTRGQQVTLSCSPISGHRSVSWYQQTPGQGLQFLFEYFSETQRNKGNFPGRFSGRQFSNSRSEMNVSTLELGDSALYLCASSLRQGAGTEAFFGQGTRLTVV.

This clone has just a few counts. The genes are TRBV5-6 and TRBJ1-6; 7 positions agree with TRBD1. Germline values: CDR1 SGHDT, CDR2 YYEEEE. The CDR3 covers 15 residues. V shed 2 bases, J shed 7 bases, and the junction held 6 bases outside the gene matches. The CDR3 spells CASSFQGVGNSPLHF. The CDR3 region has the DNA TGTGCCAGCAGCTTCCAGGGGGTAGGGAATTCACCCCTCCACTTT.

As regards this clone: One end of the junction does not line up with germline, which may come from a read error. The V call is TRBV7-9, the J call TRBJ1-5; tentative D call: TRBD1 (6 bases). The length of the CDR3 is 14 residues. Germline V gives CDR1 SEHNR, CDR2 FQNEAQ (reference sequence). CDR3 bases: TGTTCCAGCAGTTTTGACAGGTCGGCACAGCCCCAGCATTTT. Protein sequence: CSSSFDRSAQPQHF.

This clone was observed a handful of times. The chain employs TRBV5-4 and TRBJ2-1; D possibly corresponds to TRBD2 (5 bases). Germline V gene lookup returns CDR1 SGHNT and CDR2 YYREEE (reference sequence). This CDR3 spans 15 amino acids. Trimming removed 0 bases from V and 5 bases from J, with 12 bases in between. CDR3 sequence (DNA): TGTGCCAGCAGCTTGGATGGGAGATTTAACAATGAGCAGTTCTTC. Protein product: CASSLDGRFNNEQFF.

The V gene is TRBV7-2, the J gene TRBJ2-7; D might be TRBD2 (7 bases). Trimming took 5 bases from V and 5 from J, leaving 19 bases between them. The CDR3 sequence is 15 residues long. CDR1 SGHTA and CDR2 FQGNSA come from the germline V gene. The DNA of the CDR3 is TGTGCCAGCAGCGGCGTGGGGGGGCCTTTGAACGAGCAGTACTTC. Translated: CASSGVGGPLNEQYF.

V gene TRBV6-5 combines with J gene TRBJ2-2; 12 bases are shared with TRBD2. The CDR3 length is 15 residues. V was clipped by 8 bases and J by 6 bases; unmatched bases: 7. Germline CDR1 reads MNHEY; CDR2 reads SVGAGI. This chain's CDR3 is CASLMASGGAGELFF. In DNA form, the CDR3 reads TGTGCCAGCCTGATGGCTAGCGGGGGGGCCGGGGAGCTGTTTTTT.